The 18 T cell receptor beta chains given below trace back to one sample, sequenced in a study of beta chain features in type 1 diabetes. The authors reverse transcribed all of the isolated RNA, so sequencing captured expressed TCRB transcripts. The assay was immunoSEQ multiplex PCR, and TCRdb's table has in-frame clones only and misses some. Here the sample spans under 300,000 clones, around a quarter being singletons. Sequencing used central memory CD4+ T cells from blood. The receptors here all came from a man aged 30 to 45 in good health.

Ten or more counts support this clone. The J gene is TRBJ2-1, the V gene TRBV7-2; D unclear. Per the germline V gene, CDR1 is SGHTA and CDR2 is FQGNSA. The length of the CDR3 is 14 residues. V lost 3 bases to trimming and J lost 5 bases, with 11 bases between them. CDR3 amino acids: CASSLDPTHNEQFF. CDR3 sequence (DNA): TGTGCCAGCAGCTTGGACCCGACCCACAATGAGCAGTTCTTC.

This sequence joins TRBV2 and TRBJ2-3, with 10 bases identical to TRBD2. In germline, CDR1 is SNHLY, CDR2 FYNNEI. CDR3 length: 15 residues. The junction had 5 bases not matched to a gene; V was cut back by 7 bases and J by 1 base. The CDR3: CASIPGTSGTDTQYF. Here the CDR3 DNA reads TGTGCCAGCATCCCCGGGACTAGCGGCACAGATACGCAGTATTTT.

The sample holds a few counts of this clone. The CDR3 DNA is TGTGCCAGCATACTCGAGACAGGGAAAAGCGAGCAGTACTTC. Protein product: CASILETGKSEQYF. V gene TRBV7-2 combines with J gene TRBJ2-7; 7 bases agree with TRBD1. The germline gives CDR1 SGHTA, CDR2 FQGNSA. V lost 7 bases to trimming and J lost 6 bases; unmatched junction nucleotides: 12. The CDR3 loop spans 14 amino acids.

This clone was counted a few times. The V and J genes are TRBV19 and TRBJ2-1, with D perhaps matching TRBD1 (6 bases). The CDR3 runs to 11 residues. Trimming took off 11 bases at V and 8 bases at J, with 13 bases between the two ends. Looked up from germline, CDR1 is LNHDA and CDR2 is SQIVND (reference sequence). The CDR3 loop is CAVRDIHEQFF. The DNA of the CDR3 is TGTGCCGTAAGGGACATCCATGAGCAGTTCTTC.

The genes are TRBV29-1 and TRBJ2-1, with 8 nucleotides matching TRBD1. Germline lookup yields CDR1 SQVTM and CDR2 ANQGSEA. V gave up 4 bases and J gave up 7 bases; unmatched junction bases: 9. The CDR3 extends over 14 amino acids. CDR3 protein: CSVGVRGPFNEQFF. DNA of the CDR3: TGCAGCGTTGGGGTCAGGGGGCCCTTTAATGAGCAGTTCTTC.

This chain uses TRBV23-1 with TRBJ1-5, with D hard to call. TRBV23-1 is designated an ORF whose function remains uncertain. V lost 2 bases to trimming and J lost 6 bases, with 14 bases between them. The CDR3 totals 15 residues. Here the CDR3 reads CASSQTPSRGQPQHF. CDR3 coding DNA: TGCGCCAGCAGTCAAACTCCATCCCGGGGTCAGCCCCAGCATTTT.

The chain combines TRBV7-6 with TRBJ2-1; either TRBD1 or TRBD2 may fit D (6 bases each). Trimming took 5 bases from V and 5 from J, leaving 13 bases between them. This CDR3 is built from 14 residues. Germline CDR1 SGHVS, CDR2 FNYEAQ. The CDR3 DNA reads TGTGCCAGCAGCATCCTAGGGGGGCACAATGAGCAGTTCTTC. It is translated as CASSILGGHNEQFF.

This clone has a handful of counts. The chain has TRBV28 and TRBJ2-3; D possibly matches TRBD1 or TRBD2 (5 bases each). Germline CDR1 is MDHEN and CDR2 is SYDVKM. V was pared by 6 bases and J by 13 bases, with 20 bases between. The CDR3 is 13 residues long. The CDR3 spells CASRTGTVGLEYF. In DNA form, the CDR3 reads TGTGCCAGCAGGACGGGGACGGTGGGTCTTGAGTATTTT.

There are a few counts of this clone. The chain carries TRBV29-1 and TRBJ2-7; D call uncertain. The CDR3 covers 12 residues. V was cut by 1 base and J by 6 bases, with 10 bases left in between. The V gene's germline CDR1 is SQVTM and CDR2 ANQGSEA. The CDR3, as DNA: TGCAGCGTTGAAGGGGGAAGTAGCGAGCAGTACTTC. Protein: CSVEGGSSEQYF.

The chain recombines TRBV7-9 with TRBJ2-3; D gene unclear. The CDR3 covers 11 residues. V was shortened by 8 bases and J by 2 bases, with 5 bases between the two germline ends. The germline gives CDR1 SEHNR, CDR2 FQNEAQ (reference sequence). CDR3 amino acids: CASGPTDTQYF. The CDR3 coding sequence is TGTGCCAGCGGTCCCACAGATACGCAGTATTTT.

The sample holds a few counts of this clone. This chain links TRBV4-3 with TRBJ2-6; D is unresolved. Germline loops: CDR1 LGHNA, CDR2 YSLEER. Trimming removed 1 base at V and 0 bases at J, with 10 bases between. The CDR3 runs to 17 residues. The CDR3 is CASSQAPSVSGANVLTF. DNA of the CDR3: TGCGCCAGCAGCCAAGCCCCTTCAGTCTCTGGGGCCAACGTCCTGACTTTC.

The CDR3 DNA follows: TGTGCCAGCAGTGCCACTCGGTCTAGCGGGAGGGATACGCAGTATTTT. This sequence encodes CASSATRSSGRDTQYF. The chain recombines TRBV6-1 with TRBJ2-3; TRBD2 aligns across 11 bases. Per the germline V gene, CDR1 is MNHNS and CDR2 is SASEGT. V was pared by 4 bases and J by 6 bases, with 9 bases of the junction left unmatched. The CDR3 totals 16 residues.

Written as DNA, the CDR3 is TGTGCCAGCAGTTACCCGAGAGCGGGAACGGGGAATGAGCAGTTCTTC. It yields the protein CASSYPRAGTGNEQFF. The chain joins TRBV6-5 to TRBJ2-1; 7 bases are a match to TRBD2. The CDR3 is made up of 16 amino acids. Trimming took 2 bases from V and 7 from J; bases not matched to a gene: 11. Germline V lookup: CDR1 MNHEY, CDR2 SVGAGI.

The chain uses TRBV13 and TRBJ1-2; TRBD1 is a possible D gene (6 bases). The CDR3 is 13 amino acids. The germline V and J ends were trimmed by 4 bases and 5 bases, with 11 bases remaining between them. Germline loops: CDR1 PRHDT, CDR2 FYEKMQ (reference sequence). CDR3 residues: CASSSRGGYGYTF. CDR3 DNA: TGTGCCAGCAGCTCCCGAGGGGGATATGGCTACACCTTC.

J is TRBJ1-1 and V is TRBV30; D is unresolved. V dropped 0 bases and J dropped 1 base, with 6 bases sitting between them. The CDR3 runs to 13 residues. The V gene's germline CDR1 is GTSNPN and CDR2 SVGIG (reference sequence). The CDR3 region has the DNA TGTGCCTGGAGTGTCTGGGAGAACACTGAAGCTTTCTTT. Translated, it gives CAWSVWENTEAFF.

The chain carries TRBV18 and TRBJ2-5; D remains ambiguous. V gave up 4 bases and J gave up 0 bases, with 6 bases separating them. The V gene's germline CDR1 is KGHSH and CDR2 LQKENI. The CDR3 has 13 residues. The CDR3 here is CASSLNYQETQYF. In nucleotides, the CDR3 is TGTGCCAGCTCACTTAACTACCAAGAGACCCAGTACTTC.

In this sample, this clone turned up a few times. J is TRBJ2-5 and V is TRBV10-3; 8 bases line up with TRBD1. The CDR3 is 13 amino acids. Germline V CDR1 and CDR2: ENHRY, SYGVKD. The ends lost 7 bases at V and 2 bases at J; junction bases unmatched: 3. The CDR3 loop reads CAITRDRQETQYF. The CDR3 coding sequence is TGTGCCATCACCAGGGACAGGCAAGAGACCCAGTACTTC.

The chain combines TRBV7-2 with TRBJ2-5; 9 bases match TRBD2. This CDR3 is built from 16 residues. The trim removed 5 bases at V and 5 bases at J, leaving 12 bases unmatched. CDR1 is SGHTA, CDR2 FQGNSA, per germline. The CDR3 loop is CASSLNYRSGGETQYF. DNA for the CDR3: TGTGCCAGCAGCCTCAACTATCGTAGCGGGGGCGAGACCCAGTACTTC.